Listed below are T cell receptor beta chains from one sample, sequenced in a study of Graves' ophthalmopathy and Graves' hyperthyroidism. Each CDR3 protein gets one entry after TCRdb re-called the multiplex PCR reads with MiXCR. Here the sample spans nearly 400,000 distinct CDR3 sequences, around 20% being singletons. The sample comprised peripheral blood. Receptor source: a woman in her late teens or twenties with Graves' ophthalmopathy. Each CDR3 is given with its conserved first and last residue. D genes are given only for firm matches. Clone size appears in some rows only: once, few, many, or a class for an expanded clone.

V: TRBV15; size: NA; J: TRBJ1-1; D: NA; CDR3: CATRGYSWTEAFF; DNA: TGTGCCACCCGCGGGTACTCATGGACTGAAGCTTTCTTT
V: TRBV28; size: many; J: TRBJ1-6; D: NA; CDR3: CASSLVTSYNSPLHF; DNA: TGTGCCAGCAGTTTAGTAACCTCCTATAATTCACCCCTCCACTTT
V: TRBV27; size: many; J: TRBJ1-6; D: NA; CDR3: CASSFSENSPLHF; DNA: TGTGCCAGCAGTTTCAGTGAAAATTCACCCCTCCACTTT
V: TRBV4-1; size: many; J: TRBJ1-5; D: NA; CDR3: CASSQGDGYQPQHF; DNA: TGCGCCAGCAGCCAAGGGGACGGTTATCAGCCCCAGCATTTT
V: TRBV27; size: many; J: TRBJ1-1; D: NA; CDR3: CASSLRSGLRTEAFF; DNA: TGTGCCAGCAGTTTACGGAGCGGATTGCGGACTGAAGCTTTCTTT
V: TRBV28; size: many; J: TRBJ1-1; D: NA; CDR3: CASRGRGLNTEAFF; DNA: TGTGCCAGCAGGGGACGGGGACTGAACACTGAAGCTTTCTTT
V: TRBV5-5; size: many; J: TRBJ1-2; D: TRBD1; CDR3: CASSWDRDRAFGGYTF; DNA: TGTGCCAGCAGCTGGGACCGGGACAGGGCTTTCGGTGGCTACACCTTC
V: TRBV16; size: many; J: TRBJ1-2; D: NA; CDR3: CASSQKPKEGPRNYGYTF; DNA: TGTGCCAGCAGCCAAAAACCCAAGGAGGGCCCAAGAAACTATGGCTACACCTTC
V: TRBV2; size: many; J: TRBJ1-6; D: NA; CDR3: CASSDRIAPLHF; DNA: TGTGCCAGCAGTGATCGTATTGCACCCCTCCACTTT
V: TRBV28; size: NA; J: TRBJ2-7; D: TRBD1; CDR3: CASRLGQFYEQYF; DNA: TGTGCCAGCAGACTGGGACAGTTCTACGAGCAGTACTTC
V: TRBV12-3/TRBV12-4; size: many; J: TRBJ2-2; D: NA; CDR3: CASAVDTGELFF; DNA: TGTGCCAGCGCGGTAGACACCGGGGAGCTGTTTTTT
V: TRBV5-5; size: many; J: TRBJ1-2; D: NA; CDR3: CASSDPGYGYTF; DNA: TGTGCCAGCAGTGATCCAGGGTATGGCTACACCTTC
V: TRBV27; size: many; J: TRBJ2-2; D: TRBD2; CDR3: CASSPRLAGARELFF; DNA: TGTGCCAGCAGCCCTCGACTAGCGGGTGCTCGGGAGCTGTTTTTT
V: TRBV27; size: many; J: TRBJ2-5; D: NA; CDR3: CASGYNLETQYF; DNA: TGTGCCAGCGGTTATAATTTAGAGACCCAGTACTTC
V: TRBV2; size: many; J: TRBJ1-1; D: NA; CDR3: CASTPDTENTEAFF; DNA: TGTGCCAGCACCCCGGACACCGAGAACACTGAAGCTTTCTTT
V: TRBV6-1; size: once; J: TRBJ2-5; D: NA; CDR3: CASRQGGVQETQYF; DNA: TGTGCCAGCAGACAGGGAGGGGTCCAAGAGACCCAGTACTTC
V: TRBV18; size: NA; J: TRBJ1-3; D: TRBD1; CDR3: CASSPQLDRGFSPGNTIYF; DNA: TGTGCCAGCTCACCCCAACTCGACAGGGGATTCAGTCCCGGAAACACCATATATTTT
V: TRBV27; size: many; J: TRBJ1-2; D: NA; CDR3: CASSLGGAYGYTF; DNA: TGTGCCAGCAGTTTGGGGGGCGCTTATGGCTACACCTTC
V: TRBV20-1; size: many; J: TRBJ2-7; D: TRBD2; CDR3: CSATQERGASYEQYF; DNA: TGCAGTGCCACCCAAGAGCGGGGGGCTTCCTACGAGCAGTACTTC
V: TRBV27; size: many; J: TRBJ2-5; D: TRBD1; CDR3: CASSARRGRVNWETQYF; DNA: TGTGCCAGCAGTGCTCGAAGGGGGCGCGTTAATTGGGAGACCCAGTACTTC
V: TRBV10-2; size: many; J: TRBJ1-5; D: TRBD1; CDR3: CASFREGTGDSGNQPQHF; DNA: TGCGCCAGCTTTAGGGAGGGGACAGGGGATTCGGGCAATCAGCCCCAGCATTTT
V: TRBV29-1; size: many; J: TRBJ1-1; D: NA; CDR3: CSVENGGATEAFF; DNA: TGCAGCGTTGAAAACGGGGGCGCAACTGAAGCTTTCTTT
V: TRBV6-1; size: NA; J: TRBJ1-2; D: TRBD1; CDR3: CASSTGGASYGYTF; DNA: TGTGCCAGCAGTACAGGGGGCGCAAGCTATGGCTACACCTTC
V: TRBV28; size: many; J: TRBJ2-7; D: TRBD1; CDR3: CASSEDRDGFYEQYF; DNA: TGTGCCAGCAGTGAGGACAGGGATGGGTTTTACGAGCAGTACTTC
V: TRBV5-1; size: many; J: TRBJ2-2; D: TRBD2; CDR3: CASSLGLGLAANTGELFF; DNA: TGCGCCAGCAGCTTGGGTCTCGGACTAGCGGCGAACACCGGGGAGCTGTTTTTT
V: TRBV20-1; size: many; J: TRBJ2-7; D: NA; CDR3: CSASGRTNEQYF; DNA: TGCAGTGCTAGCGGCAGGACCAACGAGCAGTACTTC
V: TRBV7-2; size: many; J: TRBJ2-7; D: NA; CDR3: CASSFLVGEQYF; DNA: TGTGCCAGCAGCTTCCTAGTGGGCGAGCAGTACTTC
V: TRBV19; size: many; J: TRBJ1-1; D: NA; CDR3: CASSMQGNTEAFF; DNA: TGTGCCAGTAGTATGCAGGGGAACACTGAAGCTTTCTTT
V: TRBV19; size: NA; J: TRBJ1-5; D: TRBD1; CDR3: CASSPGQELDNQPQHF; DNA: TGTGCCAGTAGTCCCGGACAGGAGCTCGACAATCAGCCCCAGCATTTT
V: TRBV2; size: NA; J: TRBJ2-7; D: NA; CDR3: CASREDHYEQYF; DNA: TGTGCCAGCAGAGAAGACCACTACGAGCAGTACTTC
V: TRBV6-1; size: NA; J: TRBJ2-7; D: TRBD1; CDR3: CASSLQGGAFTYEQYF; DNA: TGTGCCAGCAGTCTTCAAGGGGGCGCCTTTACCTACGAGCAGTACTTC
V: TRBV6-2/TRBV6-3; size: many; J: TRBJ1-5; D: TRBD1; CDR3: CASTTGGHQPQHF; DNA: TGTGCCAGTACGACAGGGGGGCATCAGCCCCAGCATTTT
V: TRBV6-1; size: many; J: TRBJ1-5; D: NA; CDR3: CASSERLNQPQHF; DNA: TGTGCCAGCAGTGAAAGGCTCAATCAGCCCCAGCATTTT
V: TRBV11-3; size: many; J: TRBJ2-2; D: TRBD1; CDR3: CAITGGSGTGELFF; DNA: TGTGCCATCACAGGGGGCTCGGGCACCGGGGAGCTGTTTTTT
V: TRBV6-1; size: many; J: TRBJ2-5; D: NA; CDR3: CASSARITQYF; DNA: TGTGCCAGCAGTGCAAGGATTACCCAGTACTTC
V: TRBV28; size: many; J: TRBJ2-7; D: NA; CDR3: CASSLIGRGRPTSYEQYF; DNA: TGTGCCAGCAGTTTAATTGGACGGGGTCGTCCGACCTCCTACGAGCAGTACTTC
V: TRBV9; size: many; J: TRBJ1-1; D: NA; CDR3: CASSRRGTEAFF; DNA: TGTGCCAGCAGCCGTAGAGGGACTGAAGCTTTCTTT
V: TRBV18; size: NA; J: TRBJ2-3; D: TRBD2; CDR3: CASSPRSAGGLTDTQYF; DNA: TGTGCCAGCTCACCACGATCGGCGGGGGGGTTGACAGATACGCAGTATTTT
V: TRBV5-1; size: many; J: TRBJ1-2; D: NA; CDR3: CASSLNTVYGYTF; DNA: TGCGCCAGCAGCTTAAACACGGTTTATGGCTACACCTTC
V: TRBV5-1; size: many; J: TRBJ1-2; D: TRBD1; CDR3: CASSYWTGPNYGYTF; DNA: TGCGCCAGCAGCTACTGGACAGGACCTAACTATGGCTACACCTTC
V: TRBV28; size: NA; J: TRBJ2-7; D: TRBD1; CDR3: CASSFSFTDRPNYEQYF; DNA: TGTGCCAGCAGTTTTTCGTTTACGGACAGGCCAAACTACGAGCAGTACTTC
V: TRBV28; size: NA; J: TRBJ2-4; D: TRBD1; CDR3: CASSPGGAFRNIQYF; DNA: TGTGCCAGCAGTCCAGGGGGCGCGTTCAGAAACATTCAGTACTTC
V: TRBV2; size: many; J: TRBJ2-2; D: TRBD2; CDR3: CASRETSSGELFF; DNA: TGTGCCAGCAGGGAGACTAGCTCCGGGGAGCTGTTTTTT
V: TRBV20-1; size: many; J: TRBJ2-7; D: TRBD1; CDR3: CSAMAGGWSYEQYF; DNA: TGCAGTGCTATGGCAGGGGGATGGTCCTACGAGCAGTACTTC
V: TRBV18; size: many; J: TRBJ2-5; D: TRBD1; CDR3: CASSQLQGAETQYF; DNA: TGTGCCAGCTCACAACTACAGGGGGCAGAGACCCAGTACTTC
V: TRBV6-2/TRBV6-3; size: many; J: TRBJ2-2; D: NA; CDR3: CASTQGGTGELFF; DNA: TGTGCCAGCACCCAGGGTGGGACCGGGGAGCTGTTTTTT
V: TRBV30; size: many; J: TRBJ2-7; D: TRBD2; CDR3: CAWSAYGTRGSYEQYF; DNA: TGTGCCTGGAGTGCATACGGGACTAGAGGCTCCTACGAGCAGTACTTC
V: TRBV2; size: NA; J: TRBJ2-7; D: TRBD2; CDR3: CASSTLRGVHEQYF; DNA: TGTGCCAGCAGCACTCTCCGGGGGGTTCACGAGCAGTACTTC
V: TRBV7-3; size: many; J: TRBJ2-5; D: TRBD1; CDR3: CASSSYPIQGSDETQYF; DNA: TGTGCCAGCAGCTCCTATCCCATACAGGGGTCCGATGAGACCCAGTACTTC
V: TRBV6-5; size: once; J: TRBJ1-6; D: NA; CDR3: CASSSGPGLNSPLHF; DNA: TGTGCCAGCAGTTCAGGCCCAGGTTTGAATTCACCCCTCCACTTT